The sequence of this TCR beta chain was determined in a study of breast tumors, draining lymph nodes, adjacent tissues. Study outcomes and limitations: The lymph node origin of tumor T cells was framed as consistent with a hypothesis, not demonstrated. Tumor repertoires ranked between lymph nodes and nontumor tissue in diversity, with V and J gene preferences.

TCRdb reprocessed the multiplex PCR reads via MiXCR and lists one record per CDR3 protein. The sample records nearly 200,000 distinct CDR3 sequences, 25% to 40% being singletons. The sample holds a few counts of this clonotype. No antigen is known for it. A much larger clone differs by one base, so this may be a read error. Samples came from axillary lymph nodes draining the breast cancer. The TCR was taken from a female donor with breast cancer. Some clones in this sample may be carry-over from other donors' samples. Sequenced material: axillary lymph node tissue.

CDR3 region: CSVLSTWDTPYF. CDR3 coding DNA: TGCAGTGTATTGTCGACCTGGGATACGCCGTATTTT. This chain joins TRBV20-1 and TRBJ2-3; D unresolved. CDR1 is DFQATT, CDR2 SNEGSKA, per germline (reference sequence). The CDR3 contains 12 residues.